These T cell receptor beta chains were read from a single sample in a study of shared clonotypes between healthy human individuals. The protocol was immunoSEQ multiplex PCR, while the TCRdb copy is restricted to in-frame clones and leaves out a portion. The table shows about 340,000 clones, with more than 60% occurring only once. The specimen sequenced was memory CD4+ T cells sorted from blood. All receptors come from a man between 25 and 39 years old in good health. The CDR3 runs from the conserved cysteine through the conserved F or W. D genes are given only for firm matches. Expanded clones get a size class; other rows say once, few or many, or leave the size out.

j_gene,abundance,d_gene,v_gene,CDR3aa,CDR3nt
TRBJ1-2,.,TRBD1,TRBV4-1,CASSQDSGGRGYTF,TGCGCCAGCAGCCAAGACTCAGGGGGAAGAGGCTACACCTTC
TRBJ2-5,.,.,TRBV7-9,CASSLVLQGGRHQVKTQYF,TGTGCCAGCAGCTTAGTGTTGCAGGGGGGACGGCACCAAGTAAAGACCCAGTACTTC
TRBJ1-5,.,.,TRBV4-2,CASSQGVGQYLPQHF,TGTGCCAGCAGCCAAGGAGTTGGGCAGTATCTTCCCCAGCATTTT
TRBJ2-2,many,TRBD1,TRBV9,CASSVLGTVRTGELFF,TGTGCCAGCAGCGTATTGGGGACAGTCAGAACCGGGGAGCTGTTTTTT
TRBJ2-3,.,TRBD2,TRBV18,CASSPTQTSGRGDTQYF,TGTGCCAGCTCACCAACCCAGACTAGCGGGAGAGGGGATACGCAGTATTTT
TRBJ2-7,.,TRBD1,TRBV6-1,CASRPGQGRVYEQYF,TGTGCCAGCAGGCCGGGACAGGGGCGGGTTTACGAGCAGTACTTC
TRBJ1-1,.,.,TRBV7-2,CASSPITEAFF,TGTGCCAGCAGCCCGATAACTGAAGCTTTCTTT
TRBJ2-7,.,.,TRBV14,CASSQRFPRGEQYF,TGTGCCAGCAGCCAAAGGTTTCCGCGCGGCGAGCAGTACTTC
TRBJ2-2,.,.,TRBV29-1,CSVEGASPWDTGELFF,TGCAGCGTTGAAGGGGCTAGCCCATGGGACACCGGGGAGCTGTTTTTT
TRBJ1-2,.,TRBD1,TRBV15,CATSRPGQGMLYTF,TGTGCCACCAGCAGACCCGGACAGGGAATGCTTTACACCTTC
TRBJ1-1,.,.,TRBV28,CASSLKVGTEAFF,TGTGCCAGCAGTTTAAAGGTGGGGACGGAAGCTTTCTTT
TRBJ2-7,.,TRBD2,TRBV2,CASSDGGALSYEQYF,TGTGCCAGCAGTGACGGGGGGGCCCTAAGCTACGAGCAGTACTTC
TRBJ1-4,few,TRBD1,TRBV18,CASSPGQAKNSGKLFF,TGTGCCAGCTCACCCGGACAGGCCAAAAATTCCGGAAAACTGTTTTTT
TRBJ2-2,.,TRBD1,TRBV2,CASRNGQDYTGELFF,TGTGCCAGCCGAAACGGACAGGACTACACCGGGGAGCTGTTTTTT
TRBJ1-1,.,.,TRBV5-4,CASSSGSAWMNTEAFF,TGTGCCAGCAGCTCCGGATCAGCGTGGATGAACACTGAAGCTTTCTTT
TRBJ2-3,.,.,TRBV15,CATSATISTDTQYF,TGTGCCACCAGTGCGACTATAAGCACAGATACGCAGTATTTT
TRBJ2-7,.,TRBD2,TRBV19,CASSISLAGGPYEQYF,TGTGCCAGTAGTATATCACTAGCGGGAGGTCCCTACGAGCAGTACTTC
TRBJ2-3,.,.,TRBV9,CASSVASSDTQYF,TGTGCCAGCAGCGTAGCGAGTTCAGATACGCAGTATTTT
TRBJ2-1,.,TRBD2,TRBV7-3,CASSLNSGSYGEQFF,TGTGCCAGCAGCTTGAATAGCGGGAGTTACGGTGAGCAGTTCTTC
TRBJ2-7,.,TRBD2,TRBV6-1,CASRLAGGNYEQYF,TGTGCCAGCAGGCTAGCGGGAGGGAACTACGAGCAGTACTTC
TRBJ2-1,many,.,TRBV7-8,CASSSRRDRNEQFF,TGTGCCAGCAGCTCCCGCAGGGATAGGAATGAGCAGTTCTTC
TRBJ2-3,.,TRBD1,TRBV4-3,CASSQEQGGTDTQYF,TGCGCCAGCAGCCAGGAACAGGGGGGCACAGATACGCAGTATTTT
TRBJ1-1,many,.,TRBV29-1,CSVANTEAFF,TGCAGCGTTGCGAACACTGAAGCTTTCTTT
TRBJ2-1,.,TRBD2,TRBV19,CASSLGTSAYNEQFF,TGTGCCAGTAGTCTGGGGACTAGCGCTTACAATGAGCAGTTCTTC
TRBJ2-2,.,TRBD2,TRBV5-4,CASSLGAGGPGELFF,TGTGCCAGCAGCTTGGGAGCGGGAGGGCCCGGGGAGCTGTTTTTT
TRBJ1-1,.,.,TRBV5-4,CASSEGHPDLNTEAFF,TGTGCCAGCAGCGAGGGACACCCCGATCTGAACACTGAAGCTTTCTTT
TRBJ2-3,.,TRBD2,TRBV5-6,CASSLATGTTSTDTQYF,TGTGCCAGCAGCTTGGCCACCGGGACTACCAGCACAGATACGCAGTATTTT
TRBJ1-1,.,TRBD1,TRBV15,CATSRPDRVEAFF,TGTGCCACCAGCAGACCGGACAGGGTAGAAGCTTTCTTT